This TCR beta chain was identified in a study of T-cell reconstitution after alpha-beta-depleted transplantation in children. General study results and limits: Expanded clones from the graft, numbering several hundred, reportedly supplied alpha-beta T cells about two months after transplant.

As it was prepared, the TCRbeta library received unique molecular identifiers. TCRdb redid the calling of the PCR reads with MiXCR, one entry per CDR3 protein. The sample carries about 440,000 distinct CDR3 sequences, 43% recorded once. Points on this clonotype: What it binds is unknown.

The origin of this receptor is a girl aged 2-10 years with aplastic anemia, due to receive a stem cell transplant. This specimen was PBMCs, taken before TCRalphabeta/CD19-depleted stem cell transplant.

The CDR3 is CASSQPHGEQYF. CDR3 sequence (DNA): TGTGCCAGCAGCCAACCACACGGCGAGCAGTACTTC. The chain employs TRBV4-2 and TRBJ2-7; no firm D call. CDR1 LGHNA and CDR2 YNFKEQ come from the germline V gene. The V gene lost 2 bases and the J gene lost 6 bases, with 8 bases spanning the gap. The CDR3 loop spans 12 amino acids.